This TCR beta chain was captured in a study of blood T cell repertoires in COVID-19. Across the study: For recovered donors of Cohort 3, there were two negative PCRs, clearance, or symptom resolution. T cells, B-cell-depleted T cells, or PBMCs provided the cDNA or gDNA that served as material.

In the original processing: From reference gene primer amplification, estimates of nucleated cell counts were derived. Sequenced by immunoSEQ multiplex PCR; TCRdb stores in-frame clones only, minus some. The V and J calls and clone size are taken from that table; D and trimming were inferred from the DNA. The sample includes approximately 140,000 clones, over 75% of them seen just once. The ends were cut back, 5 bases at V and 5 bases at J, with 15 bases in the middle. The CDR3 consists of 14 residues. CDR1 and CDR2 from the germline V gene are MNHEY and SVGAGI. The TCR was taken from a man in his fifties in a cohort exposed to, infected with or recovered from COVID-19 (not recorded which). The chain links TRBV6-5 to TRBJ2-5; D may be TRBD2 (5 bases). Sample: PBMCs or T cells enriched from blood (not recorded which). This CDR3 is CASSPAYWRETQYF. The CDR3, as DNA: TGTGCCAGCAGTCCAGCGTACTGGAGGGAGACCCAGTACTTC.